A single sample is the source of the 3 T cell receptor beta chains below, sequenced in a study of T cell responses to AZD1222 COVID-19 vaccine. Profiled with immunoSEQ multiplex PCR; TCRdb holds only in-frame clones, not every one. The data contain about 97,000 clones, around 89% of them singletons. The input for sequencing was peripheral blood, taken on day 0 of AZD1222 vaccination. The source is an adult in good health.

The V call is TRBV9, the J call TRBJ1-4; D not certain. The CDR3 has 16 amino acids. The V gene's germline CDR1 is SGDLS and CDR2 YYNGEE. V was clipped by 3 bases and J by 8 bases, with 20 bases between them. CDR3 loop: CASSAPDPGRREKLFF. In nucleotides, the CDR3 is TGTGCCAGCAGCGCCCCTGACCCAGGTCGACGGGAAAAACTGTTTTTT. The whole variable domain, filled in from reference TRBV9 and TRBJ1-4, reads DSGVTQTPKHLITATGQRVTLRCSPRSGDLSVYWYQQSLDQGLQFLIQYYNGEERAKGNILERFSAQQFPDLHSELNLSSLELGDSALYFCASSAPDPGRREKLFFGSGTQLSVL.

This clone has a handful of counts. This rearrangement joins TRBV14 to TRBJ2-3; 10 bases line up with TRBD2. Germline CDR1 SGHDN, CDR2 FVKESK. CDR3 length equals 16 residues. J gave up 4 bases and V 3 bases, and 7 bases lay outside the gene matches. The CDR3 DNA sequence: TGTGCCAGCAGCCAGGTGACTAGCGGGTTATCAGATACGCAGTATTTT. This gives the protein CASSQVTSGLSDTQYF.

The J gene is TRBJ1-6, the V gene TRBV5-4, with unresolved D. The CDR3 has 16 amino acids. Trimming took off 0 bases at V and 0 bases at J, with 7 bases between the two ends. Germline lookup yields CDR1 SGHNT and CDR2 YYREEE (reference sequence). As DNA, the CDR3 is TGTGCCAGCAGCTTGGGCCAGAACTCCTATAATTCACCCCTCCACTTT. As protein: CASSLGQNSYNSPLHF.